Listed below are T cell receptor beta chains from one sample, sequenced in a study of T cell repertoires in cytomegalovirus infection. TCRdb passed the reads through MiXCR, listing each CDR3 protein once. Among under 95,000 distinct CDR3 sequences listed, more than 3% were seen once. The sample was PBMCs. The origin of the receptors is a human donor in good health (CMV status not recorded). Some clones in this sample may be carry-over from other donors' samples. The CDR3 runs from the conserved cysteine through the conserved F or W. The D gene is left open where the match is weak. Rows give clone size only sometimes, using once, few, many, or a class for an expanded clone.

TRBJ2-2 TRBV7-2 many . CASSARRGGSTTGELFF TGTGCCAGCAGCGCTCGAAGGGGGGGATCGACCACCGGGGAGCTGTTTTTT
TRBJ2-1 TRBV4-1 many TRBD2 CASSQESIGGSSYNEQFF TGCGCCAGCAGCCAAGAATCTATCGGCGGGAGCTCCTACAATGAGCAGTTCTTC
TRBJ1-5 TRBV7-2 many . CASSSTSQGQPQHF TGTGCCAGCAGCTCGACTAGCCAGGGTCAGCCCCAGCATTTT
TRBJ1-2 TRBV10-3 few . CAISEYQQDGYTF TGTGCCATCAGTGAATATCAACAGGATGGCTACACCTTC
TRBJ1-4 TRBV7-2 many TRBD1 CASRPQGAPDEKLFF TGTGCCAGCAGACCTCAGGGGGCGCCAGATGAAAAACTGTTTTTT
TRBJ2-1 TRBV2 many TRBD2 CASSSPSGIYNEQFF TGTGCCAGCAGCTCCCCTAGCGGGATCTACAATGAGCAGTTCTTC
TRBJ2-1 TRBV7-2 many . CASSFVGLTEQFF TGTGCCAGCAGCTTCGTGGGATTGACTGAGCAGTTCTTC
TRBJ2-1 TRBV7-2 many . CASSFVPGGSYNEQFF TGTGCCAGCAGCTTCGTGCCCGGAGGCTCCTACAATGAGCAGTTCTTC
TRBJ2-5 TRBV7-2 many . CASSSQGRGGETQYF TGTGCCAGCAGCTCTCAGGGCAGGGGAGGGGAGACCCAGTACTTC
TRBJ1-4 TRBV7-2 . . CASSPVLAREKLFF TGTGCCAGCAGCCCTGTCTTGGCGCGCGAAAAACTGTTTTTT
TRBJ1-2 TRBV12-3/TRBV12-4 many . CASSLEPERGYTF TGTGCCAGCAGTTTAGAGCCCGAGCGCGGCTACACCTTC
TRBJ1-1 TRBV7-6 many . CASSPRVGAEAFF TGTGCCAGCAGCCCCAGGGTTGGTGCTGAAGCTTTCTTT
TRBJ1-1 TRBV7-2 many . CASSSRTNTEAFF TGTGCCAGCAGCTCACGGACGAACACTGAAGCTTTCTTT
TRBJ2-6 TRBV28 many . CASSSPGASLEANVLTF TGTGCCAGCAGTTCACCCGGGGCTTCCCTTGAGGCCAACGTCCTGACTTTC
TRBJ2-3 TRBV28 once . CASSPLSTGTDTQYF TGTGCCAGCAGTCCACTCTCTACAGGGACAGATACGCAGTATTTT
TRBJ2-3 TRBV7-2 many . CASSLGPGDGTDTQYF TGTGCCAGCAGCTTAGGCCCCGGGGACGGCACAGATACGCAGTATTTT
TRBJ2-2 TRBV7-8 many . CASSLAFAPAGELFF TGTGCCAGCAGCTTAGCTTTTGCCCCCGCTGGGGAGCTGTTTTTT
TRBJ1-2 TRBV7-2 many TRBD1 CASSPDRAHYGYTF TGTGCCAGCAGCCCAGACAGGGCCCACTATGGCTACACCTTC
TRBJ2-3 TRBV7-2 many TRBD2 CASSLVTSGGGTDTQYF TGTGCCAGCAGCTTAGTTACTAGCGGGGGAGGCACAGATACGCAGTATTTT
TRBJ2-1 TRBV7-2 many . CASSRGQSDGQFF TGTGCCAGCAGCCGAGGACAGTCCGATGGGCAGTTCTTC
TRBJ2-7 TRBV7-8 many . CASSWDTPGDEQYF TGTGCCAGCAGCTGGGACACCCCTGGCGACGAGCAGTACTTC
TRBJ2-1 TRBV28 many . CASSRSREPPYNEQFF TGTGCCAGCAGTCGATCAAGGGAACCCCCCTACAATGAGCAGTTCTTC
TRBJ2-7 TRBV10-3 many . CAISGTVSYEQYF TGTGCCATCAGTGGGACAGTTTCCTACGAGCAGTACTTC
TRBJ1-1 TRBV12-3/TRBV12-4 many . CASSSRSTEAFF TGTGCCAGCAGTTCCCGAAGCACTGAAGCTTTCTTT
TRBJ2-7 TRBV10-3 many . CAISAGQAYEQYF TGTGCCATCAGTGCGGGACAAGCCTACGAGCAGTACTTC
TRBJ2-3 TRBV10-3 many TRBD2 CAISDPRSPSGSTDTQYF TGTGCCATCAGTGACCCCCGAAGCCCTAGCGGGAGCACAGATACGCAGTATTTT
TRBJ2-4 TRBV7-2 many . CASSPYDSSAKNIQYF TGTGCCAGCAGCCCCTACGACTCTTCGGCCAAAAACATTCAGTACTTC
TRBJ1-2 TRBV6-5 many . CVVTRGRGYGYTF TGTGTCGTAACAAGAGGCAGGGGATACGGCTACACCTTC
TRBJ2-3 TRBV7-3 many TRBD2 CASSQGLADTQYF TGTGCCAGCAGCCAAGGACTAGCTGATACGCAGTATTTT
TRBJ1-5 TRBV7-6 many TRBD1 CASSPTGLDQPQHF TGTGCCAGCAGCCCGACAGGGTTGGATCAGCCCCAGCATTTT
TRBJ2-1 TRBV24-1 many TRBD2 CATSDTPSGRAGEQFF TGTGCCACCAGTGATACTCCTAGCGGGAGGGCGGGTGAGCAGTTCTTC
TRBJ1-1 TRBV7-6 . . CASSPGEGTEAFF TGTGCCAGCAGCCCGGGGGAGGGGACTGAAGCTTTCTTT
TRBJ1-1 TRBV7-6 many . CASSSALNTEAFF TGTGCCAGCAGCTCGGCCCTGAACACTGAAGCTTTCTTT
TRBJ2-1 TRBV19 many . CASSSGVPSYNEQFF TGTGCCAGTAGTTCTGGGGTCCCCTCCTACAATGAGCAGTTCTTC
TRBJ2-1 TRBV7-4 many . CASSLAGELAPFF TGTGCCAGCAGCTTGGCCGGGGAGCTAGCGCCGTTCTTC
TRBJ2-7 TRBV28 many . CASTPGSGYEQYF TGTGCCAGCACCCCAGGGTCCGGCTACGAGCAGTACTTC
TRBJ2-3 TRBV6-5 many . CASGSQGGRNTQYF TGTGCCAGCGGTAGCCAGGGAGGAAGGAATACGCAGTATTTT
TRBJ2-3 TRBV7-2 many . CASSPQGFADTQYF TGTGCCAGCAGCCCACAGGGTTTTGCAGATACGCAGTATTTT
TRBJ2-4 TRBV4-1 many . CASSQVGGIQYF TGCGCCAGCAGCCAAGTGGGGGGCATTCAGTACTTC
TRBJ2-5 TRBV7-8 many . CASSTPPGSLETQYF TGTGCCAGCAGCACCCCCCCGGGGTCCTTGGAGACCCAGTACTTC
TRBJ2-1 TRBV9 many TRBD1 CASSPRDRPYNEQFF TGTGCCAGCAGCCCCCGGGACAGGCCTTACAATGAGCAGTTCTTC
TRBJ2-7 TRBV7-2 many . CASSNPRSSAEQYF TGTGCCAGCAGCAATCCAAGGTCCAGCGCCGAGCAGTACTTC
TRBJ2-7 TRBV7-2 many TRBD2 CASSLGPGGYEQYF TGTGCCAGCAGCTTGGGCCCGGGGGGATACGAGCAGTACTTC
TRBJ2-1 TRBV10-3 many . CAISENLNEQFF TGTGCCATCAGTGAAAACTTAAATGAGCAGTTCTTC
TRBJ2-1 TRBV7-3 few . CASSLGSGLGNEQFF TGTGCCAGCAGCTTAGGGTCGGGTCTGGGTAATGAGCAGTTCTTC
TRBJ1-4 TRBV7-2 many . CASSLGVKQNEKLFF TGTGCCAGCAGCTTAGGGGTAAAGCAGAATGAAAAACTGTTTTTT
TRBJ1-6 TRBV12-3/TRBV12-4 many . CASSFGQGYNSPLHF TGTGCCAGCAGTTTTGGTCAGGGCTATAATTCACCCCTCCACTTT
TRBJ2-1 TRBV7-2 many TRBD2 CASSGSGGEYNEQFF TGTGCCAGCAGCGGTAGCGGGGGGGAATACAATGAGCAGTTCTTC
TRBJ1-6 TRBV7-3 many . CASSSGIGSPLHF TGTGCCAGCAGCTCAGGGATAGGATCACCCCTCCACTTT
TRBJ2-4 TRBV7-9 many . CASSLAAKNIQYF TGTGCCAGCAGCCTCGCGGCCAAAAACATTCAGTACTTC
TRBJ2-5 TRBV28 many . CASSFQGKETQYF TGTGCCAGCAGTTTCCAGGGGAAGGAGACCCAGTACTTC
TRBJ1-5 TRBV7-2 medium-sized TRBD1 CASSLEQGFNQPQHF TGTGCCAGCAGCTTAGAACAGGGGTTCAATCAGCCCCAGCATTTT
TRBJ2-1 TRBV7-9 many . CASSYTHTFDHDNEQFF TGTGCCAGCAGCTATACACATACCTTCGACCACGACAATGAGCAGTTCTTC